This T cell receptor beta chain was retrieved from a study of PD-1 blockade in mismatch repair-deficient tumors. Only in-frame clones appear in the TCRdb table, and some are missing; sequencing was by immunoSEQ multiplex PCR. The sample records 15,000 or so clones, about 80% being singletons. Mismatch repair deficiency was confirmed in all patients, by PCR or immunohistochemistry. Sample: PBMCs, taken 4 weeks after starting pembrolizumab. This receptor was taken from an adult with mismatch repair-deficient cancer.

The CDR3 region has the DNA TGTGCCAGCAGTGAACCGGGACAGAGCTCCTACAATGAGCAGTTCTTC. Residues: CASSEPGQSSYNEQFF. V gene TRBV6-1 combines with J gene TRBJ2-1; 7 bases agree with TRBD1. The V gene's germline CDR1 is MNHNS and CDR2 SASEGT. The CDR3 runs to 16 residues. Losses at the gene ends were 2 bases for V and 0 bases for J; bases not matched to a gene: 4.